Below are 22 T cell receptor beta chains sequenced from a single sample in a study of T cells in Graves' hyperthyroidism and ophthalmopathy. Amplified TCR beta CDR3 regions derived from RNA transcripts. The HTBI primer set drove a first-round RT-PCR of the TCR CDR3. MiXCR, run by TCRdb on the multiplex PCR reads, gives a single entry per CDR3 protein. The sample lists about 600,000 distinct CDR3 sequences, roughly 15% seen once, with under 15% in the top ten. Sequenced input: blood. These receptors all come from a woman in her forties or fifties with Graves' ophthalmopathy.

This clonotype was seen repeatedly, ten times or more. This chain links TRBV27 with TRBJ2-1; no definite D call. The germline V and J ends were trimmed by 3 bases and 5 bases, with 8 bases remaining between them. The CDR3 contains 13 residues. Germline V gene sequence: CDR1 MNHEY, CDR2 SMNVEV (reference sequence). CDR3 in amino acids: CASSLSGNNEQFF. The CDR3 DNA sequence: TGTGCCAGCAGTTTGTCCGGAAACAATGAGCAGTTCTTC.

There are a few counts of this clonotype. The J gene is TRBJ2-1, the V gene TRBV29-1; D unclear. Trimming cost V 4 bases and J 3 bases, with 10 bases left between them. This CDR3 contains 13 residues. The germline V gene encodes CDR1 SQVTM and CDR2 ANQGSEA. CDR3 amino acids: CSVGVADYNEQFF. The CDR3 DNA reads TGCAGCGTTGGGGTGGCAGACTACAATGAGCAGTTCTTC.

The table lists this clonotype with many counts. The chain joins TRBV24-1 to TRBJ2-1, with 9 bases matching TRBD1. The CDR3 runs to 16 residues. Germline lookup yields CDR1 KGHDR and CDR2 SFDVKD. Losses at the gene ends were 3 bases for V and 3 bases for J; bases not matched to a gene: 5. CDR3 in DNA: TGTGCCACCAGTGATATAGAGACAGGGGGCTACAATGAGCAGTTCTTC. Protein product: CATSDIETGGYNEQFF.

This clonotype showed up many times. The rearrangement joins TRBV6-2 or TRBV6-3 to TRBJ2-1; 7 bases map to TRBD1. Germline assignment: CDR1 MNHEY and CDR2 SVGEGT. With 6 bases clipped from V and 7 bases from J, the junction kept 6 bases outside the gene matches. There are 13 residues in the CDR3. The CDR3 region has the DNA TGTGCCAGCAGAGGAACAGGGGAAAATGAGCAGTTCTTC. Translated, it gives CASRGTGENEQFF.

At least ten counts were recorded for this clonotype. The chain has TRBV2 and TRBJ2-1; TRBD2 aligns across 8 bases. This CDR3 spans 14 amino acids. The germline CDR1 and CDR2 sequences are SNHLY and FYNNEI. V shed 6 bases and J 7 bases; nucleotides not matched to a gene: 8. CDR3 in DNA: TGTGCCAGCAGGTCGGGAGGGCCAGGGAATGAGCAGTTCTTC. Translating it yields CASRSGGPGNEQFF.

The sample holds many counts of this clonotype. This rearrangement joins TRBV27 to TRBJ2-7; 13 nucleotides align to TRBD2. Germline lookup yields CDR1 MNHEY and CDR2 SMNVEV (reference sequence). Germline trimming cut 4 bases from V and 1 base from J; bases unmatched to any gene: 1. This CDR3 has 15 amino acids. The CDR3 reads CASSWGLAGSYEQYF. DNA of the CDR3: TGTGCCAGCAGTTGGGGACTAGCGGGATCCTACGAGCAGTACTTC.

This clonotype has ten or more counts. The CDR3 here is CASSVGGTNYGYTF. CDR3 DNA: TGTGCCAGCAGCGTAGGAGGGACTAACTATGGCTACACCTTC. The genes are TRBV9 and TRBJ1-2; D not certain. Germline CDR1 SGDLS, CDR2 YYNGEE. The CDR3 runs to 14 residues. Trimming stripped 0 bases from V and 0 bases from J, with 6 bases between. The full variable domain, rest sourced from reference TRBV9 and TRBJ1-2, is DSGVTQTPKHLITATGQRVTLRCSPRSGDLSVYWYQQSLDQGLQFLIQYYNGEERAKGNILERFSAQQFPDLHSELNLSSLELGDSALYFCASSVGGTNYGYTFGSGTRLTVV.

The chain recombines TRBV3-1 with TRBJ2-1, with TRBD2 matching over 14 bases. The CDR3 runs to 18 residues. The trim removed 0 bases at V and 5 bases at J, leaving 6 bases unmatched. The germline V gene has CDR1 LGHDT and CDR2 YNNKEL (reference sequence). Here the CDR3 reads CASSQEGTSGSRNNEQFF. The DNA for the CDR3 is TGTGCCAGCAGCCAAGAAGGGACTAGCGGGAGTAGAAACAATGAGCAGTTCTTC.

In this sample, this clonotype turned up many times. V gene TRBV29-1 combines with J gene TRBJ2-1; D is ambiguous. The V gene's germline CDR1 is SQVTM and CDR2 ANQGSEA. This CDR3 contains 14 residues. V dropped 0 bases and J dropped 8 bases, with 14 bases sitting between them. CDR3 bases: TGCAGCGTTGAAGATCGGATGGGGATCCATGAGCAGTTCTTC. Residues: CSVEDRMGIHEQFF.

This chain links TRBV4-1 with TRBJ2-5; TRBD2 aligns across 9 bases. Germline trimming cut 1 base from V and 3 bases from J; bases unmatched to any gene: 15. Germline assignment: CDR1 MGHRA and CDR2 YSYEKL. The CDR3 totals 19 residues. In DNA, the CDR3 is TGCGCCAGCAGCCAAGGTTGGCCCGCTAGCGGGGAAGAGGAAGAGACCCAGTACTTC. This codes for CASSQGWPASGEEEETQYF.

This chain connects TRBV14 to TRBJ1-1, with D possibly matching TRBD1 (5 bases). Germline V gives CDR1 SGHDN, CDR2 FVKESK. The V and J ends lost 1 base and 3 bases respectively, with 18 bases between them. The CDR3 covers 17 residues. Here the CDR3 reads CASSQVRKGPKDTEAFF. The CDR3 DNA reads as TGTGCCAGCAGCCAAGTCCGGAAGGGGCCGAAAGACACTGAAGCTTTCTTT.

This chain uses TRBV27 with TRBJ2-1; D is unresolved. V was clipped by 0 bases and J by 6 bases, with 6 bases between them. CDR3 length: 13 residues. The germline V gene encodes CDR1 MNHEY and CDR2 SMNVEV (reference sequence). CDR3 DNA sequence: TGTGCCAGCAGTTTATCTTTCCCCAATGAGCAGTTCTTC. Protein: CASSLSFPNEQFF.

Many counts were recorded for this clonotype. This sequence joins TRBV7-3 and TRBJ2-2, with TRBD2 as a possible D gene (6 bases). V lost 5 bases to trimming and J lost 1 base, with 14 bases between them. This CDR3 is built from 16 residues. Per germline, CDR1 SGHTA and CDR2 FQGTGA. The CDR3 bases are TGTGCCAGCAGCCCAACTGCGGGGTGGAACACCGGGGAGCTGTTTTTT. It is translated as CASSPTAGWNTGELFF.

This clonotype was seen many times. This rearrangement joins TRBV28 to TRBJ1-6, with D perhaps TRBD1 (5 bases). Germline V gene lookup returns CDR1 MDHEN and CDR2 SYDVKM. V was clipped by 7 bases and J by 9 bases, with 19 bases between them. The CDR3 length is 15 residues. The CDR3 DNA is TGTGCCAGCACCTCCGGGCAGGGCTTTGGTTCACCCCTCCACTTT. Protein: CASTSGQGFGSPLHF. Supplemented by reference TRBV28 and TRBJ1-6, the full variable domain reads DVKVTQSSRYLVKRTGEKVFLECVQDMDHENMFWYRQDPGLGLRLIYFSYDVKMKEKGDIPEGYSVSREKKERFSLILESASTNQTSMYLCASTSGQGFGSPLHFGNGTRLTVT.

As regards this clonotype: A much more abundant neighbour one base away suggests this may be a read error. The CDR3 carries no conserved terminal phenylalanine or tryptophan, so it likely arises from a read error. The CDR3 region is CASSPGLLSNEQFL. CDR3 DNA: TGCGCCAGCAGCCCGGGACTACTATCCAATGAGCAGTTCCTC. The rearrangement joins TRBV5-1 to TRBJ2-1, with TRBD2 matching over 7 bases. This CDR3 comprises 14 residues. CDR1 and CDR2 from the germline V gene are SGHRS and YFSETQ. V lost 4 bases and J lost 6; bases outside the gene matches: 7.

There are many counts of this clonotype. CDR3 in amino acids: CASSFKTGGGNEQFF. In DNA form, the CDR3 reads TGTGCCAGCAGCTTTAAGACAGGGGGAGGGAATGAGCAGTTCTTC. The V and J genes are TRBV7-3 and TRBJ2-1; 9 nucleotides match TRBD1. Germline V CDR1 and CDR2: SGHTA, FQGTGA. V was pared by 3 bases and J by 7 bases, with 7 bases of the junction left unmatched. This CDR3 has 15 residues.

In this sample, this clonotype turned up a few times. The rearrangement uses TRBV5-1 and TRBJ1-1, with D perhaps TRBD1 (5 bases). The germline V and J ends were trimmed by 3 bases and 3 bases, with 9 bases remaining between them. In germline, CDR1 is SGHRS, CDR2 YFSETQ. This CDR3 is built from 13 residues. Here the CDR3 DNA reads TGCGCCAGCAGCTCGGACACCCACACTGAAGCTTTCTTT. Translated, it gives CASSSDTHTEAFF.

There are many counts of this clonotype. J is TRBJ2-3 and V is TRBV20-1, with D possibly being TRBD2 (6 bases). Trimming pared 1 base from V and 8 bases from J, leaving 22 bases between. This CDR3 region has 16 residues. Germline V gene data show CDR1 as DFQATT and CDR2 as SNEGSKA (reference sequence). The CDR3 protein is CSARVQGGTESITQYF. The CDR3 region has the DNA TGCAGTGCTAGAGTTCAGGGCGGGACGGAATCAATTACGCAGTATTTT.

The chain recombines TRBV5-1 with TRBJ2-7; 13 positions match TRBD2. Germline values: CDR1 SGHRS, CDR2 YFSETQ. V shed 4 bases, J shed 5 bases, and the junction held 9 bases outside the gene matches. This CDR3 is built from 16 residues. The chain's CDR3 is CASSPPGLAGINEQYF. In DNA, the CDR3 is TGCGCCAGCAGCCCGCCGGGACTAGCGGGAATCAACGAGCAGTACTTC.

The CDR3 region is CASSPGQGLYGYTF. The CDR3 coding sequence is TGTGCCAGCAGCCCGGGACAGGGGCTATATGGCTACACCTTC. This chain uses TRBV7-9 with TRBJ1-2; 10 nucleotides agree with TRBD1. Trimming took 5 bases from V and 5 from J; bases not matched to a gene: 5. The CDR3 length is 14 residues. Looked up from germline, CDR1 is SEHNR and CDR2 is FQNEAQ (reference sequence).

The gene calls are TRBV10-3 and TRBJ2-7; D gene unclear. Between the trimmed V and J ends, which lost 10 bases and 4 bases, there was a span of 14 bases. CDR3 size: 12 residues. The germline gives CDR1 ENHRY, CDR2 SYGVKD. CDR3 protein: CANRGVGYEQYF. In nucleotides, the CDR3 is TGTGCCAACCGAGGAGTGGGTTACGAGCAGTACTTC.

This clonotype showed up many times. V usage is TRBV18 and J usage is TRBJ1-4, with 7 bases that match TRBD1. Germline CDR1 and CDR2: KGHSH and LQKENI. V lost 3 bases, J lost 5 bases, and 6 bases stayed unmatched. This CDR3 is 15 amino acids long. Written as DNA, the CDR3 is TGTGCCAGCTCACCGCGGGACAGAATAAATGAAAAACTGTTTTTT. Protein sequence: CASSPRDRINEKLFF.